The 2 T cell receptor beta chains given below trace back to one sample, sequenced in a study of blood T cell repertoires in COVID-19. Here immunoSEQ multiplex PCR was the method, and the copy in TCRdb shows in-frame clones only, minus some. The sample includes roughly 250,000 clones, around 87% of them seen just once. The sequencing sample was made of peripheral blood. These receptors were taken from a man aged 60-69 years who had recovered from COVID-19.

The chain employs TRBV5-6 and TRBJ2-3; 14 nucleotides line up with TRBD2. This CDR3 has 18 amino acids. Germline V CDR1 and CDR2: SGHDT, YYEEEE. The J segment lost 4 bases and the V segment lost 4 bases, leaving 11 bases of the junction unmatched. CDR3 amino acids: CASSRGLAGGLWADTQYF. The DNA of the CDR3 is TGTGCCAGCAGCAGAGGACTAGCGGGGGGCCTTTGGGCAGATACGCAGTATTTT. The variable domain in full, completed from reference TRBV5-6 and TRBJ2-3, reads DAGVTQSPTHLIKTRGQQVTLRCSPKSGHDTVSWYQQALGQGPQFIFQYYEEEERQRGNFPDRFSGHQFPNYSSELNVNALLLGDSALYLCASSRGLAGGLWADTQYFGPGTRLTVL.

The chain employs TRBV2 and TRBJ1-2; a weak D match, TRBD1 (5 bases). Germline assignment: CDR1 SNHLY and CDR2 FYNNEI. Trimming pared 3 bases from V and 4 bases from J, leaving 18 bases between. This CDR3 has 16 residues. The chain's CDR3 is CASSDLPGVGSYGYTF. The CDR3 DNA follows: TGTGCCAGCAGTGACCTCCCGGGGGTAGGGAGCTATGGCTACACCTTC.